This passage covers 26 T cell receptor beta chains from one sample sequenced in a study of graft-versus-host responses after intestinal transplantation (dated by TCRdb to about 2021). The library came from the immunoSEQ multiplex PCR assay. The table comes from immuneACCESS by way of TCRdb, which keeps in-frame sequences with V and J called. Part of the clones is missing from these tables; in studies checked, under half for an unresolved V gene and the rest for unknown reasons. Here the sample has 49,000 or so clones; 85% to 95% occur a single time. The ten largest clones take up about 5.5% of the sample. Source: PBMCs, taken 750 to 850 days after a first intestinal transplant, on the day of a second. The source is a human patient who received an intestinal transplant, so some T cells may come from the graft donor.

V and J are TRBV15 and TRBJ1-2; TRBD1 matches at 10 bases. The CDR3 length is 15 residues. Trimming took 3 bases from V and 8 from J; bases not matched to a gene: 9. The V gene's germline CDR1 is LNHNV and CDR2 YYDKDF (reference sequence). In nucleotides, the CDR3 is TGTGCCACCAGCAGTGATCGACAGGGGGCGAGAGGCTACACCTTC. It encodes CATSSDRQGARGYTF.

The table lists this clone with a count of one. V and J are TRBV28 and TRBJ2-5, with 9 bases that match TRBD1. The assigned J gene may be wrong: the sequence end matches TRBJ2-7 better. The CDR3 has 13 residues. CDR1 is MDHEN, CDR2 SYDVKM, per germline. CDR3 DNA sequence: TGTGCCAGCAGTTATGGACAGGGGTACGAGCAGTACTTC. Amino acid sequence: CASSYGQGYEQYF.

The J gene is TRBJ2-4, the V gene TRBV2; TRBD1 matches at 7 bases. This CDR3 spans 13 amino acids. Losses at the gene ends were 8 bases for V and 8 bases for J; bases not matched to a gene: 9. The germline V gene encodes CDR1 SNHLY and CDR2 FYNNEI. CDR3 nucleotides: TGTGCCAGCCGGGGACAGTTTAGGGACATTCAGTACTTC. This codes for CASRGQFRDIQYF.

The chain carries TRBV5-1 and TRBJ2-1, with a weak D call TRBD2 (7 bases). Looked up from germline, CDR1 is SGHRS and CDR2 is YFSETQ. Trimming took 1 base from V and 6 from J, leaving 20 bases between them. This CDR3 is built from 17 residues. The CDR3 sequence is CASSLRVRGGPSNEQFF. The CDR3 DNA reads TGCGCCAGCAGCTTGCGGGTAAGGGGGGGACCATCCAATGAGCAGTTCTTC.

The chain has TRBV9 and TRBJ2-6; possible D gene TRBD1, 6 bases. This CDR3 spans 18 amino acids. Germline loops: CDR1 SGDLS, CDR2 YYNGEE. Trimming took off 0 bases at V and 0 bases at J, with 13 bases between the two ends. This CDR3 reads CASSVGGLKFSGANVLTF. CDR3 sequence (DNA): TGTGCCAGCAGCGTAGGGGGGCTAAAATTCTCTGGGGCCAACGTCCTGACTTTC.

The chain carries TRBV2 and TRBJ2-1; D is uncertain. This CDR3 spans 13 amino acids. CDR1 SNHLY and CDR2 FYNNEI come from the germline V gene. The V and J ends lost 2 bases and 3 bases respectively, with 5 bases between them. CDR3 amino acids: CASSETGYNEQFF. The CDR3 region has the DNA TGTGCCAGCAGTGAAACTGGCTACAATGAGCAGTTCTTC.

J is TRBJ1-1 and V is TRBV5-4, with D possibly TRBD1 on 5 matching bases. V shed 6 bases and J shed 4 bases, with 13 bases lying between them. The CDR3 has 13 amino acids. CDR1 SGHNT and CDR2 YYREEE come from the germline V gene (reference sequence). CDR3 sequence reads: CASTPGGVTEAFF. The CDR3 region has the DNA TGTGCCAGCACCCCGGGGGGGGTCACTGAAGCTTTCTTT.

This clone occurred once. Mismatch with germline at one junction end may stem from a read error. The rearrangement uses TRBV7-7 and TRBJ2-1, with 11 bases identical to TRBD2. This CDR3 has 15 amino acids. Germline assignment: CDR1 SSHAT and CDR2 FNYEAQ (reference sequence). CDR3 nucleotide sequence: TGTGCTAGCAGCTTCGGGACTAGCGGATACAATGAGCAGTTCTTC. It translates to CASSFGTSGYNEQFF.

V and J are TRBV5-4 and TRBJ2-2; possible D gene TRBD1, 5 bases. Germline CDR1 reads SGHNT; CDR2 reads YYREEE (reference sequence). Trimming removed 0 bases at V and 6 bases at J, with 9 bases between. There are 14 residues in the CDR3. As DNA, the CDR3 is TGTGCCAGCAGCTTGGAGGGGCTCGCCGGGGAGCTGTTTTTT. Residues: CASSLEGLAGELFF.

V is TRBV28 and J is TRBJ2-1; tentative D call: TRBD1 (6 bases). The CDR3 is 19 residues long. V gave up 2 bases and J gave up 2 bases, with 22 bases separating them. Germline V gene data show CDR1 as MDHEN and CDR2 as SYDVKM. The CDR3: CASSLKFWLRDKTYNEQFF. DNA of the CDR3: TGTGCCAGCAGTTTAAAATTTTGGTTGAGGGACAAAACCTACAATGAGCAGTTCTTC.

The CDR3 protein is CAWSSAALNQPQHF. In nucleotides, the CDR3 is TGTGCCTGGAGTTCTGCTGCACTCAATCAGCCCCAGCATTTT. This chain connects TRBV30 to TRBJ1-5; the D is unclear. Germline assignment: CDR1 GTSNPN and CDR2 SVGIG (reference sequence). V was trimmed by 2 bases and J by 3 bases, leaving 11 bases between them. The CDR3 has 14 amino acids. Full variable domain (remainder filled in from reference TRBV30 and TRBJ1-5): SQTIHQWPATLVQPVGSPLSLECTVEGTSNPNLYWYRQAAGRGLQLLFYSVGIGQISSEVPQNLSASRPQDRQFILSSKKLLLSDSGFYLCAWSSAALNQPQHFGDGTRLSIL.

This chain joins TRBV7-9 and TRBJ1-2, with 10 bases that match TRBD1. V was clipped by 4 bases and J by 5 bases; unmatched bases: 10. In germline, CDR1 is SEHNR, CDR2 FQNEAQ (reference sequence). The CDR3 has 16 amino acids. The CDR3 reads CASSSLSMGQGYGYTF. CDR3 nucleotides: TGTGCCAGCAGCTCCCTTTCGATGGGACAGGGGTATGGCTACACCTTC.

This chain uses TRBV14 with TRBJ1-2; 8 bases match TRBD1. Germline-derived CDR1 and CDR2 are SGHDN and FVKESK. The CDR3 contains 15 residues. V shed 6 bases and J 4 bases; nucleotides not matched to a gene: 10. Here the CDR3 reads CASSPGTGNFYGYTF. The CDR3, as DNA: TGTGCCAGCAGTCCCGGGACAGGCAATTTCTATGGCTACACCTTC. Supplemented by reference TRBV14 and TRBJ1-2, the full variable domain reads EAGVTQFPSHSVIEKGQTVTLRCDPISGHDNLYWYRRVMGKEIKFLLHFVKESKQDESGMPNNRFLAERTGGTYSTLKVQPAELEDSGVYFCASSPGTGNFYGYTFGSGTRLTVV.

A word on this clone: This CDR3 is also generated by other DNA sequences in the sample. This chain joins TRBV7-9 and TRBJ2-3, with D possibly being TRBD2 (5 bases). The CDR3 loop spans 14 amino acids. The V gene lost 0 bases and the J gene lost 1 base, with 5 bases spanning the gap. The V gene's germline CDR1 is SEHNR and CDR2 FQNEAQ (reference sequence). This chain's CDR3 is CASSLAGGTDTQYF. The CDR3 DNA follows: TGTGCCAGCAGCTTAGCGGGAGGCACAGATACGCAGTATTTT.

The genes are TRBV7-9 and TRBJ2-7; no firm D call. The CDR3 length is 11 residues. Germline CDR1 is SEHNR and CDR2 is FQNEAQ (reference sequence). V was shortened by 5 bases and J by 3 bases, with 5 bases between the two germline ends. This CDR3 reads CASSQDYEQYF. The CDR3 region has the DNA TGTGCCAGCAGCCAAGACTACGAGCAGTACTTC.

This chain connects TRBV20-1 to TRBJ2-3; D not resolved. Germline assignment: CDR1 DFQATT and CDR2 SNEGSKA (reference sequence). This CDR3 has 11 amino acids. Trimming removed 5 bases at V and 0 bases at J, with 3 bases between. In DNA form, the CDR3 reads TGCAGTGCTGACAGCACAGATACGCAGTATTTT. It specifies CSADSTDTQYF.

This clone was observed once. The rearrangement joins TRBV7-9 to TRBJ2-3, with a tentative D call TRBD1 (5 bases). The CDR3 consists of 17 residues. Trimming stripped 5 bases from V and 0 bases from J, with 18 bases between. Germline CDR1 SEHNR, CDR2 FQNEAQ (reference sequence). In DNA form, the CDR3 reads TGTGCCAGCAGCACCTATTGGGGCGGAGTTAGCACAGATACGCAGTATTTT. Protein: CASSTYWGGVSTDTQYF.

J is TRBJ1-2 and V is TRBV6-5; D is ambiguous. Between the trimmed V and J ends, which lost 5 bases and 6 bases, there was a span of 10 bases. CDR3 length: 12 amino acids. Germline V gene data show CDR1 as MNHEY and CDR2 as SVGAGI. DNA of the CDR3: TGTGCCAGCAGTGAAGGACGGGATGGCTACACCTTC. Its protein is CASSEGRDGYTF.

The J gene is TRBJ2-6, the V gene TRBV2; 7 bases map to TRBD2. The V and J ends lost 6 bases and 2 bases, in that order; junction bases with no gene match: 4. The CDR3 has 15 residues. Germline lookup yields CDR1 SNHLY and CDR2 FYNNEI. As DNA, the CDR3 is TGTGCCAGCAGGGCCGGACTAGCTGGGGCCAACGTCCTGACTTTC. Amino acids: CASRAGLAGANVLTF.

CDR3 sequence (DNA): TGTGCCTGGGGACCGAATTACAATGAGCAGTTCTTC. Its protein is CAWGPNYNEQFF. The chain combines TRBV30 with TRBJ2-1; no clear D. V was cut by 5 bases and J by 4 bases, with 9 bases left in between. Germline assignment: CDR1 GTSNPN and CDR2 SVGIG (reference sequence). The CDR3 spans 12 residues.

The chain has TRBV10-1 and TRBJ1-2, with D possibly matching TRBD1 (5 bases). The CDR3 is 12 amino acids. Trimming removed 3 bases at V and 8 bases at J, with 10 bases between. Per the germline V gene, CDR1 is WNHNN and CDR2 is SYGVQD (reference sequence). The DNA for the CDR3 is TGCGCCAGCAGTGACAGGGTTGGCGGCTACACCTTC. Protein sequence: CASSDRVGGYTF.

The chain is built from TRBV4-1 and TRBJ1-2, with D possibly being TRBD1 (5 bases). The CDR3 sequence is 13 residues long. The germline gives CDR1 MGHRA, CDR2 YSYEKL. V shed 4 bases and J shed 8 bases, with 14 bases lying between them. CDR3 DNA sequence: TGCGCCAGCAGCCCTGGTGGGACGGAGGGCTACACCTTC. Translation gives CASSPGGTEGYTF.

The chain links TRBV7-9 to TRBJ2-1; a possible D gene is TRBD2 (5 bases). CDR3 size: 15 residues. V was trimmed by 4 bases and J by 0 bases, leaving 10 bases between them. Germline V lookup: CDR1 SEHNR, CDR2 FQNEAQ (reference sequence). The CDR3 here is CASSSPRDSYNEQFF. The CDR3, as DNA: TGTGCCAGCAGCTCCCCCCGGGACTCCTACAATGAGCAGTTCTTC. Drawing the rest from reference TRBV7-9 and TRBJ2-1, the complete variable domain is DTGVSQNPRHKITKRGQNVTFRCDPISEHNRLYWYRQTLGQGPEFLTYFQNEAQLEKSRLLSDRFSAERPKGSFSTLEIQRTEQGDSAMYLCASSSPRDSYNEQFFGPGTRLTVL.

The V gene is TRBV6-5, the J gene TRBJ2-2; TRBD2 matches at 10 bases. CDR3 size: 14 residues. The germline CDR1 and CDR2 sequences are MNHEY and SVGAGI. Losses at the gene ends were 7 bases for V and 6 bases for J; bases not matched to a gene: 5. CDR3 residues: CASKPSGSPGELFF. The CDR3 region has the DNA TGTGCCAGCAAGCCTAGCGGGAGTCCCGGGGAGCTGTTTTTT.

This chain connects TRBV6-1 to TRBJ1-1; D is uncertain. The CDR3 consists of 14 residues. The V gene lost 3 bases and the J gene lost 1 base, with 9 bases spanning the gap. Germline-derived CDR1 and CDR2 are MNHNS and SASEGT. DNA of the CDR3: TGTGCCAGCAGTGACGTGGGAAAGAACACTGAAGCTTTCTTT. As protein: CASSDVGKNTEAFF.

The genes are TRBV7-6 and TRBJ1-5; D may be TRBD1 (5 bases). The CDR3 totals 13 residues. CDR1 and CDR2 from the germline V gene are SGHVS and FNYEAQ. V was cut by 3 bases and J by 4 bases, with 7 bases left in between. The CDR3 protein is CASSFGGNQPQHF. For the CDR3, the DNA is TGTGCCAGCAGCTTTGGGGGTAATCAGCCCCAGCATTTT.